This is a list of T cell receptor beta chains from one sample in a study of T cell repertoires in cytomegalovirus infection. From the reads, TCRdb called clonotypes with MiXCR, one entry per CDR3 protein. The sample comprises a few hundred thousand distinct CDR3 sequences, just under 35% of which are singletons, and roughly 13% rests with the top ten. Their cognate antigens are unknown. The sample consisted of cultured PBMCs, taken from culture after CMV antigen stimulation. The receptors here all came from a human donor in good health (CMV status not recorded). Some clones in this sample may be carry-over from other donors' samples. Both conserved end residues are trimmed from each CDR3. Some rows have no size entry. The others give once, few or many, or a class for an expanded clone.

j_call clone_size v_call cdr3_aa
TRBJ2-1 . TRBV6-5 ASSEFDEQF
TRBJ2-3 . TRBV12-3/TRBV12-4 ASRASGTDTQY
TRBJ1-1 . TRBV28 ASFTGSDGNTEAF
TRBJ2-1 many TRBV12-3/TRBV12-4 ASTEGLVHNEQF
TRBJ2-3 few TRBV29-1 SVARLASGTTDTQY
TRBJ2-2 . TRBV14 ASSQRGQVTGELF
TRBJ1-1 . TRBV14 ASSQVASSWGSNTEAF
TRBJ1-6 few TRBV7-2 ASSLWGTGSPLH
TRBJ2-2 few TRBV6-5 ASSYSLLAGGPGAGELF
TRBJ2-5 . TRBV6-2/TRBV6-3 ASSYARTQY
TRBJ1-1 . TRBV7-2 ASSSSIRVTEAF
TRBJ2-5 many TRBV30 AWSIAWGPGETQY
TRBJ2-5 many TRBV7-2 ASSLSGRETQY
TRBJ2-2 once TRBV12-5 ASGPRINANTGELF
TRBJ1-2 . TRBV7-2 ASSVESGGYT
TRBJ1-1 . TRBV7-6 ASSFLQGYTEAF
TRBJ1-2 many TRBV7-2 ASSGAGQEAYGYT
TRBJ1-1 . TRBV6-2/TRBV6-3 ASSWRTGLPKNTEAF
TRBJ1-2 few TRBV7-2 ASSPHLGTAEGYT
TRBJ2-7 . TRBV29-1 SVEKAGGLYEQY
TRBJ2-7 few TRBV7-6 ASSFGLAENYEQY
TRBJ2-7 . TRBV29-1 SAESGPEQY
TRBJ1-5 many TRBV7-8 ASSQQGGGNQPQH
TRBJ1-1 . TRBV5-4 ASSPLRASEDTEAF
TRBJ2-2 . TRBV12-3/TRBV12-4 ASSLGNPQGTGELF
TRBJ2-5 few TRBV20-1 SAQKLGGEETQY